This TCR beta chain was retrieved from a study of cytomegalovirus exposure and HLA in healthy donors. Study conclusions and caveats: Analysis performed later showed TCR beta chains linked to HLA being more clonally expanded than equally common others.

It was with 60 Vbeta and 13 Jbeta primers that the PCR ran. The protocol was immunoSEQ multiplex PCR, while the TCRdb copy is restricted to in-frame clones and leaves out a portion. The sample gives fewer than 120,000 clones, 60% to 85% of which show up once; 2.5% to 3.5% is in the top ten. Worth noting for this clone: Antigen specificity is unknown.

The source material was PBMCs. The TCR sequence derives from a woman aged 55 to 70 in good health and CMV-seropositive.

CDR3 region: CASSLYAVEQYF. Here the CDR3 DNA reads TGTGCCAGCAGTTTATACGCGGTCGAGCAGTACTTC. The rearrangement links TRBV28 to TRBJ2-7; D remains ambiguous. V lost 1 base to trimming and J lost 6 bases, with 7 bases between them. This CDR3 is 12 amino acids long. The V gene's germline CDR1 is MDHEN and CDR2 SYDVKM.